Below, one T cell receptor beta chain is given with its context. Its antigen is not known. In TCRdb, the RT-PCR reads were re-called with MiXCR into one record per CDR3 protein. The repertoire holds 530,000 or so distinct CDR3 sequences, with about 25% as singletons. The CDR3 loop spans 21 amino acids. The trim removed 2 bases at V and 6 bases at J, leaving 21 bases unmatched. Germline-derived CDR1 and CDR2 are MNHEY and SVGEGT. The entry originates in a study of response to subunit inactivated influenza vaccine. The study, taken as a whole, reports: That few new T cells are recruited by each seasonal influenza vaccination was the authors' suggestion.

The origin of this receptor is a man aged 50-59 years who received an inactivated influenza vaccine. The J gene is TRBJ2-3, the V gene TRBV6-2 or TRBV6-3, with 12 bases identical to TRBD2. The sample was CD4+ T cells sorted from PBMCs, taken roughly 5 days after vaccination. This chain's CDR3 is CASSYPPKTSGGLRGSDTQYF. The CDR3 DNA follows: TGTGCCAGCAGTTACCCCCCGAAAACTAGCGGGGGGCTCCGCGGGTCCGATACGCAGTATTTT.